This T cell receptor (beta chain) was obtained from a study of blood T cell repertoires in COVID-19. For the study at large: The United States, Italy and Spain provided the acute and convalescent COVID-19 samples. The cDNA or gDNA used as material had been derived from T cells, B-cell-depleted T cells, or PBMCs.

In the source study's methods: Amplification of reference gene primers provided the estimated nucleated cell counts. The method was immunoSEQ multiplex PCR; TCRdb's version includes in-frame clones alone and lacks a portion of them. The DNA gave D and trimming, while V, J and clone size come from that table. Altogether around 620,000 clones are present, just under 90% being singletons, with the ten largest covering roughly 0.25%. Trimming cost V 7 bases and J 2 bases, with 12 bases left between them. This CDR3 is built from 14 residues. CDR1 and CDR2 from the germline V gene are LNHDA and SQIVND (reference sequence).

The sequence was obtained from a woman between 18 and 29 years old with acute or convalescent COVID-19. Sequencing was done on a sample of peripheral blood. This chain joins TRBV19 and TRBJ1-3, with D possibly TRBD1 on 6 matching bases. CDR3 bases: TGTGCCAGTACCCTCAGGGGAGCTGGAAACACCATATATTTT. Encoded protein: CASTLRGAGNTIYF.